This T cell receptor (beta chain) appears in the sequencing data of a study of T cell responses to AZD1222 COVID-19 vaccine. Notes on the study in general: The study sampled repertoires only after the peak T cell response.

Of note for this clone: Its antigen is as yet unknown.

The repertoire was sequenced with immunoSEQ multiplex PCR; TCRdb's copy has only in-frame clones and lacks some. The table lists tens of thousands of clones, 91% of them singletons, with 4% to 6% in the top ten. The CDR3 totals 13 residues. Unmatched junction bases numbered 7, after V lost 5 bases and J lost 6 bases. CDR1 and CDR2 (germline): MNHEY, SVGAGI. Here the sequenced sample was peripheral blood, taken on day 0 of MenACWY control vaccination. The clonotype comes from an adult in good health. The J gene is TRBJ2-7, the V gene TRBV6-5, with 7 bases aligning to TRBD1. The CDR3 coding sequence is TGTGCCAGCAGTCGGCAGGGGGTGCTCGAGCAGTACTTC. Protein product: CASSRQGVLEQYF.